This record covers a single TCR beta chain. The entry originates in a study of blood T cell repertoires in COVID-19. Sequenced by immunoSEQ multiplex PCR; TCRdb stores in-frame clones only, minus some. The profile shows a few hundred thousand clones, roughly 90% of them singletons. The TCR comes from a woman aged 25-40 years who had recovered from COVID-19. The sequenced material came from PBMCs or T cells enriched from blood (not recorded which).

As DNA, the CDR3 is TGTGCCAGCAGCCCGACAGCCTACTATGGCTACACCTTC. This translates into CASSPTAYYGYTF. The J gene is TRBJ1-2, the V gene TRBV28; a possible D gene is TRBD1 (5 bases). V was shortened by 6 bases and J by 3 bases, with 11 bases between the two germline ends. The CDR3 is 13 residues long. Germline loops: CDR1 MDHEN, CDR2 SYDVKM.